This TCR beta chain came from a study of lymphopenia after photon versus proton radiotherapy. Findings of the study overall: Proton therapy kept repertoires fairly stable, unlike photons, which gained effector/memory cells. Oligoclonal CD8+ Temra expansion after nadir drove photon patients' diversity drop. Only patients who died were analyzed for survival; proton advantage is unproven.

Germline CDR1 SEHNR, CDR2 FQNEAQ (reference sequence). The CDR3 sequence is 13 residues long. Trimming pared 1 base from V and 2 bases from J, leaving 4 bases between. Using immunoSEQ multiplex PCR, the repertoire was profiled, and TCRdb retains in-frame clones only, with some absent. The top ten clones hold around 17% of a sample with thousands of clones, about 88% of them seen once. Note on this clone: Its antigen is currently unknown.

The chain carries TRBV7-9 and TRBJ2-3; D remains ambiguous. This specimen consisted of peripheral blood, obtained from a patient treated with photon-based radiotherapy. The receptor was isolated from a man aged 25 to 40 with gastric cancer. The CDR3 loop reads CASSLEVTDTQYF. As DNA, the CDR3 is TGTGCCAGCAGCTTAGAGGTCACAGATACGCAGTATTTT.